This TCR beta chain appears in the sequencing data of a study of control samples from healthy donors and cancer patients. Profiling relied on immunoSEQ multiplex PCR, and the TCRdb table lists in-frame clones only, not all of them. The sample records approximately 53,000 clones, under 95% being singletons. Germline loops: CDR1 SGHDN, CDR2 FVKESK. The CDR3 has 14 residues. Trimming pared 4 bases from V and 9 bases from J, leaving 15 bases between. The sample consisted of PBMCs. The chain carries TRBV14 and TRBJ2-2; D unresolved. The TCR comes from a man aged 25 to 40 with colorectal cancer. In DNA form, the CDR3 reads TGTGCCAGCAGCCGCCGTCTATACGGACGGGAGCTGTTTTTT. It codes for CASSRRLYGRELFF.